The clone carrying this T cell receptor beta chain was observed a few times. The antigen is unknown. This record belongs to a study of lymphopenia after photon versus proton radiotherapy. CDR3 size: 16 residues. V lost 9 bases and J lost 6, with 25 bases in between. The germline gives CDR1 WNHNN, CDR2 SYGVQD (reference sequence). Notes on the study in general: Post-nadir TCR diversity decline inversely tracked overall survival among those who died. Relative stability marked proton patients; photon patients lost diversity and naive cells. Post-nadir diversity loss with photons came from oligoclonal expansion, particularly CD8+ Temra cells. Only patients who died were analyzed for survival; proton advantage is unproven.

Sequenced by immunoSEQ multiplex PCR; TCRdb stores in-frame clones only, minus some. The sample holds 14,000 or so clones; under 90% are singletons and the top ten take 27%. The chain joins TRBV10-1 to TRBJ2-3; possible D gene TRBD1, 5 bases. The sample here was peripheral blood, taken from a patient treated with photon-based radiotherapy. The clonotype comes from a man aged 45 to 65 with gastric cancer. The CDR3 protein is CARRSRTNKKWDTQYF. The CDR3 nucleotides are TGCGCCAGGCGATCTAGGACAAATAAAAAATGGGATACGCAGTATTTT.